This paragraph covers one T cell receptor beta chain sequence. Between the trimmed V and J ends, which lost 2 bases and 0 bases, there was a span of 14 bases. From germline, CDR1 is SGHTA and CDR2 FQGTGA. The CDR3 contains 16 residues. Naive CD8 populations comprised CD45RO-negative cells positively selected for CCR7, excluding terminally differentiated effector memory CD45RA+ cells. The data belong to a study of shared clonotypes between healthy human individuals. Study-level information: Three CD4 naive, three CD4 memory, two CD8 naive and one CD8 memory plate were used per donor.

Using immunoSEQ multiplex PCR, the repertoire was profiled, and TCRdb retains in-frame clones only, with some absent. The sample shows about 1,900,000 clones, approximately 94% of them seen only once. The sample consisted of naive CD8+ T cells sorted from blood. The gene calls are TRBV7-3 and TRBJ2-7; possible D gene TRBD2, 6 bases. This receptor was identified in a man aged 18 to 29 in good health. The CDR3 protein is CASSLELEGSSYEQYF. The DNA of the CDR3 is TGTGCCAGCAGCTTAGAATTGGAGGGCAGCTCCTACGAGCAGTACTTC.